This is a list of T cell receptor beta chains from one sample in a study of blood T cell repertoires in COVID-19. The assay was immunoSEQ multiplex PCR, and TCRdb's table has in-frame clones only and misses some. The data show about 63,000 clones, roughly 71% seen once. The sequenced material came from peripheral blood. Receptor source: a woman of 80 years or more with acute or convalescent COVID-19. Both conserved end residues are part of each CDR3. A D gene is named only where the DNA matches it firmly. For some rows the clone size is stated as once, few or many, or as a class when expanded; others skip it.

j_gene: TRBJ2-1; v_gene: TRBV24-1; d_gene: TRBD1; abundance: -; CDR3nt: TGTGCCACCAGTGATATGAGACAGGGCTACAATGAGCAGTTCTTC; CDR3aa: CATSDMRQGYNEQFF
j_gene: TRBJ2-1; v_gene: TRBV20-1; d_gene: -; abundance: -; CDR3nt: TGCAGTGCTCTCACTAGTTACGAGCAGTTCTTC; CDR3aa: CSALTSYEQFF
j_gene: TRBJ2-1; v_gene: TRBV7-2; d_gene: -; abundance: -; CDR3nt: TGTGCCAGCAGTCCACAGGGAAGTGTGCAGTTCTTC; CDR3aa: CASSPQGSVQFF
j_gene: TRBJ1-6; v_gene: TRBV10-3; d_gene: -; abundance: -; CDR3nt: TGTGCCATCAGTGTTGAGGGAGGCGAGTCACCCCTCCACTTT; CDR3aa: CAISVEGGESPLHF
j_gene: TRBJ1-4; v_gene: TRBV4-1; d_gene: -; abundance: -; CDR3nt: TGCGCCAGCAGCCCTGGACAGTCTGCAACTAATGAAAAACTGTTTTTT; CDR3aa: CASSPGQSATNEKLFF
j_gene: TRBJ1-3; v_gene: TRBV24-1; d_gene: -; abundance: once; CDR3nt: TGTGCCACCAGTGACCTGTCTGGAAACACCATATATTTT; CDR3aa: CATSDLSGNTIYF
j_gene: TRBJ2-1; v_gene: TRBV7-6; d_gene: -; abundance: -; CDR3nt: TGTGCCAGCAGCCGAGGGCGCGGGGCATACAATGAGCAGTTCTTC; CDR3aa: CASSRGRGAYNEQFF
j_gene: TRBJ1-5; v_gene: TRBV5-1; d_gene: -; abundance: -; CDR3nt: TGCGCCAGCAGCTTGTCAGGGATGCCAGGTCAGCCCCAGCATTTT; CDR3aa: CASSLSGMPGQPQHF
j_gene: TRBJ2-7; v_gene: TRBV4-1; d_gene: TRBD1; abundance: -; CDR3nt: TGCGCCAGCAGCCAAGATGTGGACAGGGCCTACGAGCAGTACTTC; CDR3aa: CASSQDVDRAYEQYF
j_gene: TRBJ2-7; v_gene: TRBV6-1; d_gene: TRBD1; abundance: few; CDR3nt: TGTGCCAGCAGTGATACGGACAGGGTGGGGGAGCAGTACTTC; CDR3aa: CASSDTDRVGEQYF
j_gene: TRBJ1-5; v_gene: TRBV20-1; d_gene: -; abundance: -; CDR3nt: TGCAGTGCTAGTAGAGGGATTGGCAATCAGCCCCAGCATTTT; CDR3aa: CSASRGIGNQPQHF
j_gene: TRBJ2-7; v_gene: TRBV11-2; d_gene: TRBD1; abundance: -; CDR3nt: TGTGCCAGCAGCTTATACAGGGGACCCTACGAGCAGTACTTC; CDR3aa: CASSLYRGPYEQYF
j_gene: TRBJ2-1; v_gene: TRBV9; d_gene: TRBD2; abundance: -; CDR3nt: TGTGCCAGCCGAGAGAGAACTAGCGGTGGGGAGCAGTTCTTC; CDR3aa: CASRERTSGGEQFF
j_gene: TRBJ2-7; v_gene: TRBV5-1; d_gene: -; abundance: -; CDR3nt: TGCGCCAGCAGCTTGTTCGGGGTAGGCTCCTACGAGCAGTACTTC; CDR3aa: CASSLFGVGSYEQYF
j_gene: TRBJ2-1; v_gene: TRBV12-3/TRBV12-4; d_gene: -; abundance: -; CDR3nt: TGTGCCAGCAGTTTAGTAAATGAGCAGTTCTTC; CDR3aa: CASSLVNEQFF
j_gene: TRBJ2-7; v_gene: TRBV6-5; d_gene: TRBD2; abundance: -; CDR3nt: TGTGCCAGCAGTTACTCGATAGCGGGAGGTGCCTACGAGCAGTACTTC; CDR3aa: CASSYSIAGGAYEQYF
j_gene: TRBJ2-7; v_gene: TRBV2; d_gene: TRBD1; abundance: -; CDR3nt: TGTGCCAGCAGTAGACAGGGGGCCTACGAGCAGTACTTC; CDR3aa: CASSRQGAYEQYF
j_gene: TRBJ2-1; v_gene: TRBV5-1; d_gene: TRBD1; abundance: -; CDR3nt: TGCGCCAGCAGCCCCCAAGGGACAGTCTACAATGAGCAGTTCTTC; CDR3aa: CASSPQGTVYNEQFF
j_gene: TRBJ2-3; v_gene: TRBV19; d_gene: TRBD1; abundance: -; CDR3nt: TGTGCCAGTAGTCAGGACAGGGGTGGTACAGATACGCAGTATTTT; CDR3aa: CASSQDRGGTDTQYF
j_gene: TRBJ1-5; v_gene: TRBV30; d_gene: -; abundance: -; CDR3nt: TGTGCCTGGAGCCCTAGCTATAATCAGCCCCAGCATTTT; CDR3aa: CAWSPSYNQPQHF
j_gene: TRBJ1-2; v_gene: TRBV30; d_gene: -; abundance: -; CDR3nt: TGTGCCTGGCCCGGGAGTAACTATGGCTACACCTTC; CDR3aa: CAWPGSNYGYTF
j_gene: TRBJ2-5; v_gene: TRBV3-1/TRBV3-2; d_gene: TRBD2; abundance: -; CDR3nt: TGTGCCAGCAGCCCCCTGGGACTAGGATCACAAGAGACCCAGTACTTC; CDR3aa: CASSPLGLGSQETQYF
j_gene: TRBJ1-1; v_gene: TRBV7-2; d_gene: TRBD1; abundance: once; CDR3nt: TGTGCCAGCAGCCAAAAACAGGGGGCAAGGGGGACTGAAGCTTTCTTT; CDR3aa: CASSQKQGARGTEAFF
j_gene: TRBJ1-2; v_gene: TRBV9; d_gene: -; abundance: -; CDR3nt: TGTGCCAGCAGCGTAGCTGGGCAGGGTAGGGGCTACACCTTC; CDR3aa: CASSVAGQGRGYTF
j_gene: TRBJ2-7; v_gene: TRBV28; d_gene: TRBD2; abundance: -; CDR3nt: TGTGCCAGCGCAACCACCGCCGGCGGGAGTATCTACGAGCAGTACTTC; CDR3aa: CASATTAGGSIYEQYF
j_gene: TRBJ1-1; v_gene: TRBV2; d_gene: -; abundance: few; CDR3nt: TGTGCCAGCAGTGTCGCCAGGGGATCGACCACTGAAGCTTTCTTT; CDR3aa: CASSVARGSTTEAFF
j_gene: TRBJ1-1; v_gene: TRBV6-4; d_gene: -; abundance: -; CDR3nt: TGTGCCAGCAGTGACCCTATCCTGGGCCGGACTGAAGCTTTCTTT; CDR3aa: CASSDPILGRTEAFF
j_gene: TRBJ2-5; v_gene: TRBV5-1; d_gene: TRBD2; abundance: -; CDR3nt: TGCGCCAGCAGCCCTGGGGTCGGGACTAGCGGGGAGACCCAGTACTTC; CDR3aa: CASSPGVGTSGETQYF
j_gene: TRBJ1-1; v_gene: TRBV7-2; d_gene: TRBD1; abundance: -; CDR3nt: TGTGCCAGCAGCTCGGGACAGGGGACGGGGGCTGAAGCTTTCTTT; CDR3aa: CASSSGQGTGAEAFF